The T cell receptor beta chain described here comes from a study of identical twins. In TCRdb, the 5' RACE reads were re-called with MiXCR into one record per CDR3 protein. Of hundreds of thousands of distinct CDR3 sequences listed, 15% to 20% are singletons. V lost 2 bases and J lost 1, with 14 bases in between. The CDR3 covers 16 residues. The sample also formed part of further work on T cells expressing NK-cell markers. From that report: Sequencing of TCR beta repertoires drew on sorted CD3+CD56+NKG2C+, CD3+CD56+NKG2C- and CD3+CD56-NKG2C+ T cells. Expanded NKG2C+ T cell clones had unclear HCMV specificity.

The receptor comes from a woman younger than 30 in good health. The sequencing sample was made of PBMCs. The gene calls are TRBV12-3 or TRBV12-4 and TRBJ1-1; the D is unclear. Here the CDR3 reads CASSLRLGQKNTEAFF. DNA of the CDR3: TGTGCCAGCAGTTTACGTTTAGGTCAGAAGAACACTGAAGCTTTCTTT.